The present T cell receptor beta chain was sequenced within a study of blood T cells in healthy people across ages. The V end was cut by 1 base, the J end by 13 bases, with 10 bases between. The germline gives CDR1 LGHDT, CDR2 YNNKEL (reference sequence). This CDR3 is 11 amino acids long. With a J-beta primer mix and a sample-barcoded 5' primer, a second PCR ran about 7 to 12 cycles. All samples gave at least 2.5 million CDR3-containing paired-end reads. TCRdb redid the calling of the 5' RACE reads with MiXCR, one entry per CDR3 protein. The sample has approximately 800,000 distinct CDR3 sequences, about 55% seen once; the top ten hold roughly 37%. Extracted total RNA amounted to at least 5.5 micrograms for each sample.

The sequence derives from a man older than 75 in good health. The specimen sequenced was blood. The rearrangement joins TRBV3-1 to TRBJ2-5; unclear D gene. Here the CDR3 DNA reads TGTGCCAGCAGCCAAGTTCAAGGAATGTACTTC. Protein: CASSQVQGMYF.